This passage covers 25 T cell receptor beta chains from one sample sequenced in a study of T cells in Graves' hyperthyroidism and ophthalmopathy. Amplification of TCR beta CDR3 regions was performed using RNA transcripts as template. The study used the HTBI primer set for a first-round RT-PCR of the TCR CDR3. One entry per CDR3 protein results from TCRdb running MiXCR on the multiplex PCR reads. The sample lists a few hundred thousand distinct CDR3 sequences; 21% were seen once. The specimen sequenced was blood. These receptors were taken from a woman aged 50 to 60 with Graves' hyperthyroidism.

Only a few counts were recorded for this clonotype. V and J are TRBV30 and TRBJ2-2; unclear D gene. The CDR3 runs 15 residues. In germline, CDR1 is GTSNPN, CDR2 SVGIG (reference sequence). Trimming left V 7 bases short and J 3 bases short, with 18 bases between. CDR3 protein: CASGSTARYTGELFF. The CDR3 DNA follows: TGTGCCTCCGGATCAACCGCGCGTTACACCGGGGAGCTGTTTTTT.

This clonotype has only a few counts. The DNA of the CDR3 is TGTGCCATCAGTGAGTCGGGAGAGACCCAGTACTTC. This codes for CAISESGETQYF. J is TRBJ2-5 and V is TRBV10-3; no reliable D call. CDR3 length: 12 amino acids. V lost 0 bases, J lost 4 bases, and 3 bases lay in between. CDR1 and CDR2 (germline): ENHRY, SYGVKD.

In this sample, this clonotype turned up many times. This rearrangement joins TRBV2 to TRBJ1-2; TRBD1 aligns across 7 bases. CDR1 and CDR2 from the germline V gene are SNHLY and FYNNEI. The V segment lost 7 bases and the J segment 4 bases; nucleotides outside the gene matches: 12. The CDR3 consists of 15 residues. Here the CDR3 DNA reads TGTGCCAGCACCCGAGATTTGGGACAGCGCTATGGCTACACCTTC. As protein: CASTRDLGQRYGYTF.

This clonotype was seen more than once but under ten times. The chain joins TRBV28 to TRBJ1-4; the D is unclear. With 6 bases removed from V and 13 bases from J, the gap between germline ends came to 15 bases. The V gene's germline CDR1 is MDHEN and CDR2 SYDVKM. This CDR3 comprises 12 residues. This chain's CDR3 is CASRGPTIRLFF. CDR3 DNA: TGTGCCAGCAGGGGCCCAACGATCAGACTGTTTTTT. Filled out from reference TRBV28 and TRBJ1-4, the complete variable domain reads DVKVTQSSRYLVKRTGEKVFLECVQDMDHENMFWYRQDPGLGLRLIYFSYDVKMKEKGDIPEGYSVSREKKERFSLILESASTNQTSMYLCASRGPTIRLFFGSGTQLSVL.

This clonotype has ten or more counts. The rearrangement links TRBV11-3 to TRBJ2-1; unclear D gene. CDR1 and CDR2 (germline): SGHNT, YENEEA. Trimming stripped 6 bases from V and 7 bases from J, with 7 bases between. There are 11 residues in the CDR3. This chain's CDR3 is CASRFLNEQFF. The CDR3 nucleotides read TGTGCCAGCAGATTCCTGAATGAGCAGTTCTTC.

This clonotype occurred many times. The chain carries TRBV5-5 and TRBJ2-2; no clear D. The germline V gene has CDR1 SGHKS and CDR2 YYEKEE (reference sequence). This CDR3 is 13 amino acids long. The germline V and J ends were trimmed by 0 bases and 7 bases, with 7 bases remaining between them. The CDR3 bases are TGTGCCAGCAGCTTGGGTTCCGGCGGGGAGCTGTTTTTT. It yields the protein CASSLGSGGELFF.

This clonotype is a singleton in its sample. V and J are TRBV6-5 and TRBJ1-5, with a possible D match to TRBD1 (6 bases). The CDR3 length is 15 residues. Trimming took 0 bases from V and 1 from J, leaving 7 bases between them. Looked up from germline, CDR1 is MNHEY and CDR2 is SVGAGI. CDR3 residues: CASSYSRGSNQPQHF. CDR3 in DNA: TGTGCCAGCAGTTACTCGAGGGGGAGCAATCAGCCCCAGCATTTT.

The chain is built from TRBV29-1 and TRBJ2-7; the D is unclear. The CDR3 spans 12 residues. Trimming left V 4 bases short and J 0 bases short, with 7 bases between. Germline loops: CDR1 SQVTM, CDR2 ANQGSEA. This chain's CDR3 is CSVVSSSYEQYF. For the CDR3, the DNA is TGCAGCGTTGTAAGCAGCTCCTACGAGCAGTACTTC.

V gene TRBV12-3 or TRBV12-4 combines with J gene TRBJ2-3; tentative D call: TRBD2 (6 bases). The CDR3 consists of 16 residues. Trimming stripped 6 bases from V and 1 base from J, with 17 bases between. The CDR3 here is CASSQDPGGGTDTQYF. The CDR3 DNA reads as TGTGCCAGCAGCCAAGACCCCGGCGGGGGCACAGATACGCAGTATTTT.

The gene calls are TRBV7-9 and TRBJ1-1; D is unresolved. CDR1 is SEHNR, CDR2 FQNEAQ, per germline (reference sequence). V was pared by 1 base and J by 1 base, with 10 bases between. This CDR3 comprises 15 residues. CDR3 nucleotides: TGTGCCAGCAGCTTAGGGTTTAGTGGGAACACTGAAGCTTTCTTT. This codes for CASSLGFSGNTEAFF. The full variable domain, completed using reference TRBV7-9 and TRBJ1-1, is DTGVSQNPRHKITKRGQNVTFRCDPISEHNRLYWYRQTLGQGPEFLTYFQNEAQLEKSRLLSDRFSAERPKGSFSTLEIQRTEQGDSAMYLCASSLGFSGNTEAFFGQGTRLTVV.

The DNA of the CDR3 is TGCAGTGCTAGAGAGTATCGGACAGGGGGCTGGGAGCAGTTCTTC. It specifies CSAREYRTGGWEQFF. The rearrangement joins TRBV20-1 to TRBJ2-1, with 11 bases fitting TRBD1. J gave up 10 bases and V 0 bases, and 8 bases lay outside the gene matches. Germline V gene sequence: CDR1 DFQATT, CDR2 SNEGSKA (reference sequence). The CDR3 consists of 15 residues.

This clonotype was counted many times. V usage is TRBV5-1 and J usage is TRBJ2-1, with 14 bases identical to TRBD2. The germline CDR1 and CDR2 sequences are SGHRS and YFSETQ. J gave up 0 bases and V 5 bases, and 7 bases lay outside the gene matches. This CDR3 has 18 amino acids. The chain's CDR3 is CASSVGLAGGLSYNEQFF. CDR3 coding DNA: TGCGCCAGCAGTGTAGGACTAGCGGGGGGCCTCTCCTACAATGAGCAGTTCTTC.

This clonotype was found a few times. The chain has TRBV30 and TRBJ1-1; D unclear. V dropped 4 bases and J dropped 1 base, with 16 bases sitting between them. Per the germline V gene, CDR1 is GTSNPN and CDR2 is SVGIG (reference sequence). This CDR3 region has 15 residues. The DNA of the CDR3 is TGTGCCTGGACCGACTCAAAGGGTGCGAACACTGAAGCTTTCTTT. Protein product: CAWTDSKGANTEAFF. Full variable domain (rest looked up from reference TRBV30 and TRBJ1-1): SQTIHQWPATLVQPVGSPLSLECTVEGTSNPNLYWYRQAAGRGLQLLFYSVGIGQISSEVPQNLSASRPQDRQFILSSKKLLLSDSGFYLCAWTDSKGANTEAFFGQGTRLTVV.

This clonotype was recorded many times. This CDR3 is CASGSSSYEQYF. The CDR3, as DNA: TGTGCCAGCGGCAGTAGCTCCTACGAGCAGTACTTC. The chain carries TRBV12-3 or TRBV12-4 and TRBJ2-7; D is unclear. The CDR3 length is 12 residues. Trimming took 8 bases from V and 0 from J, leaving 8 bases between them.

Ten or more counts support this clonotype. At one end, the junction sequence differs from germline, possibly due to a read error. The V gene is TRBV9, the J gene TRBJ1-1; TRBD1 is a possible D gene (5 bases). The CDR3 consists of 17 residues. Germline CDR1 and CDR2: SGDLS and YYNGEE. The CDR3 DNA is TGTGCCAGCAGCTCAGGGCTTGCGGAGCAAATGAACCCTGAAGCTTTCTTT. Translating it yields CASSSGLAEQMNPEAFF.

This clonotype was recorded many times. The rearrangement joins TRBV18 to TRBJ2-3, with TRBD2 matching 12 bases. CDR1 and CDR2 (germline): KGHSH, LQKENI. This CDR3 comprises 16 residues. The V segment lost 5 bases and the J segment 2 bases; nucleotides outside the gene matches: 5. CDR3 bases: TGTGCCAGCTCAAAGACTAGCGGGGGAGCCACAGATACGCAGTATTTT. As protein: CASSKTSGGATDTQYF.

This clonotype has a handful of counts. The chain is built from TRBV3-1 and TRBJ2-3; perhaps TRBD2 as D (6 bases). This CDR3 has 15 amino acids. Trimming stripped 0 bases from V and 6 bases from J, with 13 bases between. From germline, CDR1 is LGHDT and CDR2 YNNKEL (reference sequence). The CDR3 region is CASSQDILATDTQYF. Here the CDR3 DNA reads TGTGCCAGCAGCCAAGATATACTAGCAACCGATACGCAGTATTTT.

This clonotype was seen a handful of times. The J gene is TRBJ1-2, the V gene TRBV10-3, with 8 nucleotides matching TRBD1. The germline gives CDR1 ENHRY, CDR2 SYGVKD. V lost 4 bases, J lost 4 bases, and 5 bases stayed unmatched. The CDR3 is 14 residues long. The DNA for the CDR3 is TGTGCCATCAGTGCGGCAGGGGGCTTCTATGGCTACACCTTC. As protein: CAISAAGGFYGYTF.

About this clonotype itself: The conserved final phenylalanine or tryptophan is absent from the CDR3, which likely points to a read error. The V gene is TRBV6-2 or TRBV6-3, the J gene TRBJ2-4, with 9 bases identical to TRBD1. Germline V gene data show CDR1 as MNHEY and CDR2 as SVGEGT. Trimming cost V 5 bases and J 8 bases; bases outside gene matches: 13. The CDR3 has 16 amino acids. DNA for the CDR3: TGTGCCAGCAGTGACTGGTCGGGGACAGGGATAGACATTCAGTACCTC. Protein sequence: CASSDWSGTGIDIQYL.

This clonotype was detected a few times. The V call is TRBV9, the J call TRBJ2-1, with 13 bases lining up with TRBD2. Trimming at V came to 0 bases and at J to 8 bases, leaving 5 bases not matched to a gene. CDR3 size: 16 residues. CDR1 and CDR2 from the germline V gene are SGDLS and YYNGEE. CDR3 sequence: CASSVVLAGGPHEQFF. CDR3 DNA sequence: TGTGCCAGCAGCGTAGTACTAGCGGGAGGGCCACATGAGCAGTTCTTC.

In its sample, this clonotype was seen many times. The chain links TRBV12-3 or TRBV12-4 to TRBJ2-2, with D maybe TRBD1 (5 bases). The CDR3 loop spans 16 amino acids. Trimming pared 1 base from V and 3 bases from J, leaving 12 bases between. The CDR3 is CASSLEVTVDTGELFF. CDR3 sequence (DNA): TGTGCCAGCAGTTTAGAGGTGACAGTGGACACCGGGGAGCTGTTTTTT.

V and J are TRBV19 and TRBJ2-7, with D possibly matching TRBD1 (6 bases). The CDR3 totals 15 residues. Germline CDR1 reads LNHDA; CDR2 reads SQIVND (reference sequence). V lost 7 bases and J 5 bases, leaving 21 bases between the germline ends. DNA of the CDR3: TGTGCCAGTACGATGGGCACAGGGACAATGGACGAGCAGTACTTC. This gives the protein CASTMGTGTMDEQYF. The full variable domain, in which reference TRBV19 and TRBJ2-7 provide the parts outside the CDR3, is DGGITQSPKYLFRKEGQNVTLSCEQNLNHDAMYWYRQDPGQGLRLIYYSQIVNDFQKGDIAEGYSVSREKKESFPLTVTSAQKNPTAFYLCASTMGTGTMDEQYFGPGTRLTVT.

This clonotype was detected many times. V usage is TRBV6-2 or TRBV6-3 and J usage is TRBJ2-7, with TRBD1 matching over 8 bases. Germline lookup yields CDR1 MNHEY and CDR2 SVGEGT. J gave up 5 bases and V 2 bases, and 5 bases lay outside the gene matches. The CDR3 loop spans 14 amino acids. CDR3 region: CASSYGQGADEQYF. DNA for the CDR3: TGTGCCAGCAGTTACGGGCAGGGGGCGGACGAGCAGTACTTC.

This clonotype has more than one count but fewer than ten. The chain recombines TRBV5-4 with TRBJ2-5, with 11 bases lining up with TRBD2. The CDR3 has 17 amino acids. Trimming cost V 1 base and J 3 bases; bases outside gene matches: 8. CDR1 and CDR2 (germline): SGHNT, YYREEE (reference sequence). CDR3 bases: TGTGCCAGCAGCTTGAAGAGTCTAGCGGGAGGTAAAGAGACCCAGTACTTC. Translated: CASSLKSLAGGKETQYF.

The chain has TRBV20-1 and TRBJ2-7; 7 bases fit TRBD1. The CDR3 contains 11 residues. Unmatched junction bases numbered 5, after V lost 6 bases and J lost 6 bases. Germline-derived CDR1 and CDR2 are DFQATT and SNEGSKA (reference sequence). CDR3 loop: CSANRQGEQYF. CDR3 nucleotide sequence: TGCAGTGCCAACCGACAGGGCGAGCAGTACTTC.